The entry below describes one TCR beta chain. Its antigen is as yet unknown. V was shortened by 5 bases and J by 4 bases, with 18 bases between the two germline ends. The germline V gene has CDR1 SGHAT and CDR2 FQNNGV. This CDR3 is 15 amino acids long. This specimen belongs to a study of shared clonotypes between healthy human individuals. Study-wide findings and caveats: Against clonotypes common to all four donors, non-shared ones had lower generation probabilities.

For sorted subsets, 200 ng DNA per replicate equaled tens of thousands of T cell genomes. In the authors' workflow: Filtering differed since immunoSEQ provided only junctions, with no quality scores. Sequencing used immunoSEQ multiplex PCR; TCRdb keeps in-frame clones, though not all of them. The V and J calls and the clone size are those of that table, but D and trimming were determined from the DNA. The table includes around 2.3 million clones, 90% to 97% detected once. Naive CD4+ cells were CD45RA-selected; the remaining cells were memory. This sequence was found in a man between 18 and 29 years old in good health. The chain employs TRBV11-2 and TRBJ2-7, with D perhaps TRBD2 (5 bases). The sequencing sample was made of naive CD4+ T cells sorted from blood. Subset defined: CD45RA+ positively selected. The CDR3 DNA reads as TGTGCCAGCAGCGCTTTGAGGACTTTTACATACGAGCAGTACTTC. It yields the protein CASSALRTFTYEQYF.